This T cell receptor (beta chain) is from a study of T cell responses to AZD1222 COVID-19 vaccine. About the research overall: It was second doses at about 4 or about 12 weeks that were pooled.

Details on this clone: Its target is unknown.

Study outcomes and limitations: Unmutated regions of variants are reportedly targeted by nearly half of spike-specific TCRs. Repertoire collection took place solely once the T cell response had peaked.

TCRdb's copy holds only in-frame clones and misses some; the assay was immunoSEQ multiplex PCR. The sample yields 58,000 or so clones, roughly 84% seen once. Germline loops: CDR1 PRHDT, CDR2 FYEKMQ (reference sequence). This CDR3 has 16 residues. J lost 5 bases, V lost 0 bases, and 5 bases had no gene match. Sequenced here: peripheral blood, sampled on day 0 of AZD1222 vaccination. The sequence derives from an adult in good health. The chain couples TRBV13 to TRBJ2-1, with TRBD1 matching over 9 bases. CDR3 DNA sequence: TGTGCCAGCAGCTTAGGCAGACAGGGGGGTAACAATGAGCAGTTCTTC. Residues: CASSLGRQGGNNEQFF.